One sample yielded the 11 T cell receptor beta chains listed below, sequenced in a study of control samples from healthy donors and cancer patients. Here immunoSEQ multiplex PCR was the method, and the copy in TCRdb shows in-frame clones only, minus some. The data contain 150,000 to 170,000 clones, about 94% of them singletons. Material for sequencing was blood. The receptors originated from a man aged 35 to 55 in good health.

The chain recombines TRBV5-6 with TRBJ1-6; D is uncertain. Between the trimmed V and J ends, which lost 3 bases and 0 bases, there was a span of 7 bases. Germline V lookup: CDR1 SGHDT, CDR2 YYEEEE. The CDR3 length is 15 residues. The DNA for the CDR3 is TGTGCCAGCAGCTCCGTATACTCCTATAATTCACCCCTCCACTTT. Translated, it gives CASSSVYSYNSPLHF.

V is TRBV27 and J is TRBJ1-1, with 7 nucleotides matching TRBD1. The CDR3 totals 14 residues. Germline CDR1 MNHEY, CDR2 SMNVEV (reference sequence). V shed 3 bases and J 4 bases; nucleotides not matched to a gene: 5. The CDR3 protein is CASSLGQYGTEAFF. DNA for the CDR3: TGTGCCAGCAGTTTGGGACAGTATGGCACTGAAGCTTTCTTT.

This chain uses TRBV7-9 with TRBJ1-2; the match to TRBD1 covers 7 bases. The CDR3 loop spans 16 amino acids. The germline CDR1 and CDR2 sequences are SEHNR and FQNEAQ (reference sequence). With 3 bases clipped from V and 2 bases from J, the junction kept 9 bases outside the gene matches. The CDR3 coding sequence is TGTGCCAGCAGCTTCCTTATCAGGACAGGCAACTATGGCTACACCTTC. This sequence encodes CASSFLIRTGNYGYTF.

CDR3 nucleotides: TGTGCCAGCAGCGATGGGGGCGATTCGAGGGAAGAGACCCAGTACTTC. Translating it yields CASSDGGDSREETQYF. V gene TRBV9 combines with J gene TRBJ2-5; D is perhaps TRBD1 (6 bases). Germline CDR1 reads SGDLS; CDR2 reads YYNGEE. The CDR3 has 16 amino acids. Trimming removed 3 bases at V and 3 bases at J, with 18 bases between.

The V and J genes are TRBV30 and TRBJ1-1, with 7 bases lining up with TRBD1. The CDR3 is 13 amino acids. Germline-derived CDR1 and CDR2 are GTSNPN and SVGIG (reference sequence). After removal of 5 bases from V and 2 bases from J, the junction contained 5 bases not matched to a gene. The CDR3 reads CAWSDRLNTEAFF. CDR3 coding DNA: TGTGCCTGGTCGGACAGGCTAAACACTGAAGCTTTCTTT.

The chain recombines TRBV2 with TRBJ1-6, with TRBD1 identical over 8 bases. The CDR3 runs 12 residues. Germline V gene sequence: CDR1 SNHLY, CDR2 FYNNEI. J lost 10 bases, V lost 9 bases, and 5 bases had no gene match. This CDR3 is CARTGVRSPLHF. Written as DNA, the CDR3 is TGTGCCAGGACAGGGGTCCGCTCACCCCTCCACTTT.

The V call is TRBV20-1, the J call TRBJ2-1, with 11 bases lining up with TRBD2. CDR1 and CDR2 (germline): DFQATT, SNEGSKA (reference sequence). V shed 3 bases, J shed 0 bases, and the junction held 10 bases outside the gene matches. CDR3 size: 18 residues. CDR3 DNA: TGCAGTGCTAGTGGAGGGACTAGCGGCCTCAGCTCCTACAATGAGCAGTTCTTC. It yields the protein CSASGGTSGLSSYNEQFF.

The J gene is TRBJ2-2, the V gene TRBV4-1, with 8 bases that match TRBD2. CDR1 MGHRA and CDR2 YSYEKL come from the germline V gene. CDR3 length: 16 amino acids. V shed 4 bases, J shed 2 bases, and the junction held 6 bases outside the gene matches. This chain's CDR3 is CASSPSGGLNTGELFF. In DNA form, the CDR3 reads TGCGCCAGCAGCCCTTCGGGGGGGTTAAACACCGGGGAGCTGTTTTTT.

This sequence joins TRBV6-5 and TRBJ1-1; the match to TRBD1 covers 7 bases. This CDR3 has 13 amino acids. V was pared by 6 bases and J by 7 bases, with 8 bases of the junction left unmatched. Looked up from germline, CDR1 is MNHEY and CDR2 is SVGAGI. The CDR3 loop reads CASRLDRDSEAFF. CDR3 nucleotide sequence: TGTGCCAGCAGGCTTGACAGGGACAGTGAAGCTTTCTTT.

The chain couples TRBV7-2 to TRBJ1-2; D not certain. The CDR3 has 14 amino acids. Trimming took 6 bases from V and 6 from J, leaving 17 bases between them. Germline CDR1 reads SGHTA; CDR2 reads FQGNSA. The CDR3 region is CASRMDGFSDGYTF. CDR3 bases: TGTGCCAGCAGGATGGACGGGTTCTCGGATGGCTACACCTTC.

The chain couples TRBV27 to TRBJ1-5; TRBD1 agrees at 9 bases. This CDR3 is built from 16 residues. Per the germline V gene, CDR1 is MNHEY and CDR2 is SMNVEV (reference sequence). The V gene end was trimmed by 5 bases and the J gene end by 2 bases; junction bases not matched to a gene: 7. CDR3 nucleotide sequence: TGTGCCAGCAGTCCACAGGGGGCGCGTGGCAATCAGCCCCAGCATTTT. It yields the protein CASSPQGARGNQPQHF.